This TCR beta chain was recorded in a study of T cells in Graves' hyperthyroidism and ophthalmopathy. Study-level results: Appearing also in blood were most of the thyroid clonotypes expanded above 0.001.

The TCR beta CDR3 regions underwent amplification using RNA transcripts as the source. The TCR CDR3 was amplified in a first-round RT-PCR using the HTBI primer set. One entry per CDR3 protein, called by TCRdb with MiXCR from the multiplex PCR reads. The data show fewer than 350,000 distinct CDR3 sequences, about 21% seen once. Graves' hyperthyroidism was deemed stable given no ophthalmopathy progression within 18 months. The patients, who ranged from 18 to 65 in age, presented with newly diagnosed hyperthyroidism lasting under 2 months. The PBMCs had their origin in about 9.7 ml of fresh peripheral blood. There are 15 residues in the CDR3. Trimming stripped 2 bases from V and 1 base from J, with 9 bases between. CDR1 is SGHDN and CDR2 is FVKESK in the germline V gene. This clonotype was seen ten or more times. Its antigen remains unknown.

The origin of this receptor is a woman aged 45-59 years with Graves' hyperthyroidism. The sample comprised blood. The chain carries TRBV14 and TRBJ2-1; no clear D gene. This CDR3 reads CASSQWDTSYNEQFF. CDR3 coding DNA: TGTGCCAGCAGCCAATGGGATACATCCTACAATGAGCAGTTCTTC.